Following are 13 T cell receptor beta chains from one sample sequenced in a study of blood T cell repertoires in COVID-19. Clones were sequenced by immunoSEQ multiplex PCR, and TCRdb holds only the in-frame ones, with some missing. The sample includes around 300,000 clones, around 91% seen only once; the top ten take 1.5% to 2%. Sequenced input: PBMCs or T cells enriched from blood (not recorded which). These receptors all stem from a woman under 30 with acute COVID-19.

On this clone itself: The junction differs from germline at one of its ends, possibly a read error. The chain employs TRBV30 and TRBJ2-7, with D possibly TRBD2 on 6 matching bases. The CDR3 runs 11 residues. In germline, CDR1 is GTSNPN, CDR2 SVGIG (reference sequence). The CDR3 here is CAWTTAYEQYF. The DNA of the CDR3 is TGTGCTTGGACTACGGCCTACGAGCAGTACTTC.

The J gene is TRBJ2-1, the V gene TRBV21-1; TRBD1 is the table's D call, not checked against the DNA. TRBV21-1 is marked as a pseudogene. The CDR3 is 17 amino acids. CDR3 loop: CASSKHGTGSTYNEQFF. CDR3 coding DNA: TGTGCCAGCAGCAAACACGGCACAGGGTCCACCTACAATGAGCAGTTCTTC.

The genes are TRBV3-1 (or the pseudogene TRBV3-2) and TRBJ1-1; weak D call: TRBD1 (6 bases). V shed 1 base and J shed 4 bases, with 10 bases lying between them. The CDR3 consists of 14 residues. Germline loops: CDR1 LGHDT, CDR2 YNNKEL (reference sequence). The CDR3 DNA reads TGTGCCAGCAGCCAAGGGGACACAAGCACTGAAGCTTTCTTT. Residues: CASSQGDTSTEAFF.

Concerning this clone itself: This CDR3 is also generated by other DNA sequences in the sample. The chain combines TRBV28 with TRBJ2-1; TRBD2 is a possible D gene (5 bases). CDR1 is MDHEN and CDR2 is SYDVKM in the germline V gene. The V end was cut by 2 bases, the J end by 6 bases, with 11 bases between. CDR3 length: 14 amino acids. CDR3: CASSLAGGSNEQFF. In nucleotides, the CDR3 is TGTGCCAGCAGTTTAGCTGGCGGGTCCAATGAGCAGTTCTTC.

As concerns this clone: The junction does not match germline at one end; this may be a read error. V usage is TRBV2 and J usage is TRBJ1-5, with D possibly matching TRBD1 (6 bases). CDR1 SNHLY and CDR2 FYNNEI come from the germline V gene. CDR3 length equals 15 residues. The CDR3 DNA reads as TGTGCCAGCAGGGAAGGGGACACCAGCAATCAGCCCCAGCATTTT. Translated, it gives CASREGDTSNQPQHF.

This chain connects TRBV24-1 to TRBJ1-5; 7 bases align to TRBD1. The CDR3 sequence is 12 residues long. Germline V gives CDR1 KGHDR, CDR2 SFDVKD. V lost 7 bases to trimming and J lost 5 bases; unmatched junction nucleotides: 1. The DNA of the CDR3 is TGTGCCACCAGCAGGGGGGATCAGCCCCAGCATTTT. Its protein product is CATSRGDQPQHF.

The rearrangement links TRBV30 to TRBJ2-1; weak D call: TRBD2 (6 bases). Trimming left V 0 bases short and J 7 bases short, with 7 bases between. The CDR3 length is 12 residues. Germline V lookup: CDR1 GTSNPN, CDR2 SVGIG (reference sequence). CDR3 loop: CAWSVSGNEQFF. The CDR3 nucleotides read TGTGCCTGGAGTGTAAGCGGGAATGAGCAGTTCTTC.

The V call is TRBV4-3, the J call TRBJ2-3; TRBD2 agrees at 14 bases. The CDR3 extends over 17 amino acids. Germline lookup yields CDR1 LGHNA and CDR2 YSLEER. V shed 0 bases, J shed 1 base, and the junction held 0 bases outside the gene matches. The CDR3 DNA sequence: TGCGCCAGCAGCCAAGAGGGACTAGCGGGAGGCACAGATACGCAGTATTTT. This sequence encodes CASSQEGLAGGTDTQYF.

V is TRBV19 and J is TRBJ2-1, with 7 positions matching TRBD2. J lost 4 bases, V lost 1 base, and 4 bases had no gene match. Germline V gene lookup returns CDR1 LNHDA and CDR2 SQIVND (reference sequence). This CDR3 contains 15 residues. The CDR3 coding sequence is TGTGCCAGTAGTATAGGGGGGGGGTCTTACAATGAGCAGTTCTTC. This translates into CASSIGGGSYNEQFF.

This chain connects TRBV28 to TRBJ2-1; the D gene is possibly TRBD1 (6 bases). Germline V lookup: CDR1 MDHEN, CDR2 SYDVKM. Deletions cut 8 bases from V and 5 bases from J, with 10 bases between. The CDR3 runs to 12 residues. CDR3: CASGQNDNEQFF. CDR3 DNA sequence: TGTGCCAGCGGACAGAACGACAATGAGCAGTTCTTC. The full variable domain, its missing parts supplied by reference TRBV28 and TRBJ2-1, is DVKVTQSSRYLVKRTGEKVFLECVQDMDHENMFWYRQDPGLGLRLIYFSYDVKMKEKGDIPEGYSVSREKKERFSLILESASTNQTSMYLCASGQNDNEQFFGPGTRLTVL.

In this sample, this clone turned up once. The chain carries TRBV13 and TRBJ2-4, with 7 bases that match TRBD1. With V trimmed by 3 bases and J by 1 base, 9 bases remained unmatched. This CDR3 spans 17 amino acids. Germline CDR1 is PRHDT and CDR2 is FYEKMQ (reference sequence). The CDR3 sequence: CASSFSRRGLAKNIQYF. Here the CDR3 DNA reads TGTGCCAGCAGCTTTTCACGAAGGGGGCTTGCCAAAAACATTCAGTACTTC.

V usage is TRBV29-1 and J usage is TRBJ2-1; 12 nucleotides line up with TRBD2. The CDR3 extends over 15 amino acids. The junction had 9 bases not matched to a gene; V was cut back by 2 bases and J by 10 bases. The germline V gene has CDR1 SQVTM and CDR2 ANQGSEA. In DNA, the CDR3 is TGCAGCGTTGAACTAGCGGGAGGGTCCTCCACGGAGCAGTTCTTC. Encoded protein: CSVELAGGSSTEQFF.

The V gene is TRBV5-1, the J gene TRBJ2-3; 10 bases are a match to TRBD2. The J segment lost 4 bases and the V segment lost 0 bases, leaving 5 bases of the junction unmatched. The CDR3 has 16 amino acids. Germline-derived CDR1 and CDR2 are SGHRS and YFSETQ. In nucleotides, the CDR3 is TGCGCCAGCAGCTTGGTTCTAGCGGGGGCCGCAGATACGCAGTATTTT. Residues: CASSLVLAGAADTQYF.